The subject of this entry is one TCR beta chain. Other nucleotide sequences in the sample specify the same CDR3. The sample is drawn from a study of blood T cell repertoires in COVID-19. Background on the study: Some COVID-19 samples were acute and others convalescent; all came from the United States, Italy and Spain. T cells, B-cell-depleted T cells, or PBMCs supplied cDNA or gDNA.

In the authors' workflow: By means of reference gene primer amplification, nucleated cell counts were estimated. Assay used: immunoSEQ multiplex PCR; TCRdb lists only in-frame clones, some missing. Clonal size and the V and J genes are those of that table, whereas D and trimming came from the DNA. The sample has about 180,000 clones; 80% to 90% are singletons. The sequencing input was peripheral blood. The source is a man aged 60-69 years with acute or convalescent COVID-19.

The CDR3 here is CASRLTGETEAFF. The CDR3 bases are TGTGCCAGCAGGTTGACAGGGGAGACTGAAGCTTTCTTT. The genes are TRBV7-9 and TRBJ1-1; 8 bases map to TRBD1. The CDR3 sequence is 13 residues long. CDR1 SEHNR and CDR2 FQNEAQ come from the germline V gene (reference sequence). V was clipped by 6 bases and J by 5 bases; unmatched bases: 5.